These 17 T cell receptor beta chains were sequenced from one sample in a study of CD8+CD57+ T cells in acquired aplastic anemia. Template material for TCR beta VDJ and CDR3 profiling consisted of genomic DNA. TCRdb reprocessed the reads via MiXCR and lists one record per CDR3 protein. The sample comprises 110,000 or so distinct CDR3 sequences, about half of which are singletons, and under 35% rests with the top ten. Specimen: sorted CD4+, CD8+, or CD8+CD57+ T cells (not recorded which) from PBMCs. These receptors were obtained from a human donor in good health, serving as a control.

This clonotype was counted ten times or more. The CDR3 region has the DNA TGCAGTCTGTCGAAAGGGGAGGGGCAGCCCCAGCATTTT. It translates to CSLSKGEGQPQHF. The chain has TRBV20-1 and TRBJ1-5, with a tentative D call TRBD1 (5 bases). There are 13 residues in the CDR3. Trimming removed 8 bases at V and 7 bases at J, with 18 bases between. In germline, CDR1 is DFQATT, CDR2 SNEGSKA (reference sequence).

In the case of this clonotype: Compared with germline, one end of the junction differs, possibly owing to a read error. The chain couples TRBV25-1 to TRBJ2-7; the match to TRBD1 covers 12 bases. The germline CDR1 and CDR2 sequences are MGHDK and SYGVNS. CDR3 length: 20 residues. This CDR3 reads CASSLRGTGGIYRLQYERYF. CDR3 DNA: TGTGCCAGCAGCCTAAGGGGGACAGGGGGCATCTACCGACTACAATACGAGCGGTACTTC.

This chain joins TRBV12-3 or TRBV12-4 and TRBJ1-2; the D is unclear. V was trimmed by 5 bases and J by 4 bases, leaving 14 bases between them. The CDR3 is 14 amino acids. The CDR3 loop reads CASSLWGFGYGYTF. The CDR3, as DNA: TGTGCCAGCAGTCTATGGGGTTTCGGCTATGGCTACACCTTC.

At least ten counts were recorded for this clonotype. The rearrangement uses TRBV7-2 and TRBJ2-5; D possibly matches TRBD1 or TRBD2 (6 bases each). V lost 0 bases to trimming and J lost 5 bases, with 10 bases between them. CDR1 and CDR2 (germline): SGHTA, FQGNSA. The CDR3 runs to 14 residues. CDR3 region: CASSLALGGETQYF. For the CDR3, the DNA is TGTGCCAGCAGCTTAGCCCTAGGGGGGGAGACCCAGTACTTC.

This chain links TRBV5-1 with TRBJ1-3; D is uncertain. The CDR3 spans 14 residues. The V end was cut by 0 bases, the J end by 4 bases, with 8 bases between. Germline CDR1 reads SGHRS; CDR2 reads YFSETQ. The CDR3 DNA reads TGCGCCAGCAGCTTGGGTACTAACGGAAACACCATATATTTT. As protein: CASSLGTNGNTIYF.

The V gene is TRBV9, the J gene TRBJ1-2, with 10 bases identical to TRBD1. Germline CDR1 SGDLS, CDR2 YYNGEE. There are 16 residues in the CDR3. V gave up 5 bases and J gave up 8 bases; unmatched junction bases: 15. Here the CDR3 reads CASSRGQGVFVSGYTF. The DNA of the CDR3 is TGTGCCAGCAGTAGAGGACAGGGGGTTTTTGTTTCAGGCTACACCTTC.

The V gene is TRBV10-3, the J gene TRBJ1-6, with unresolved D. This CDR3 comprises 15 residues. Trimming stripped 6 bases from V and 8 bases from J, with 17 bases between. CDR1 and CDR2 from the germline V gene are ENHRY and SYGVKD. The CDR3 protein is CAIRGHTGSDSPLHF. In DNA, the CDR3 is TGTGCCATCAGGGGTCATACGGGGTCTGATTCACCCCTCCACTTT.

The rearrangement uses TRBV2 and TRBJ1-2; the D is unclear. From germline, CDR1 is SNHLY and CDR2 FYNNEI. Trimming took off 4 bases at V and 3 bases at J, with 12 bases between the two ends. The CDR3 is 14 amino acids. DNA for the CDR3: TGTGCCAGCAGTGGAGGGTTTAGGGACTATGGCTACACCTTC. It encodes CASSGGFRDYGYTF.

This clonotype was seen ten or more times. The chain employs TRBV12-3 or TRBV12-4 and TRBJ2-7; D might be TRBD1 (6 bases). The germline V and J ends were trimmed by 8 bases and 5 bases, with 10 bases remaining between them. CDR3 size: 11 residues. The CDR3 here is CASQGNHEQYF. The CDR3 DNA reads TGTGCCAGCCAGGGGAACCACGAGCAGTACTTC.

V usage is TRBV7-8 and J usage is TRBJ2-7; D is possibly TRBD1 or TRBD2 (5 bases each). CDR3 length equals 14 residues. V lost 3 bases, J lost 2 bases, and 11 bases lay in between. The germline CDR1 and CDR2 sequences are SGHVS and FQNEAQ. The CDR3 DNA follows: TGTGCCAGCAGCTTCCAGGGACGGACCTACGAGCAGTACTTC. This encodes CASSFQGRTYEQYF.

The V gene is TRBV25-1, the J gene TRBJ2-7; tentatively, D is TRBD2 (7 bases). V was clipped by 4 bases and J by 6 bases, with 10 bases between them. The CDR3 has 12 residues. The germline gives CDR1 MGHDK, CDR2 SYGVNS. CDR3 residues: CASSGEGGEQYF. CDR3 in DNA: TGTGCCAGCAGTGGGGAGGGGGGCGAGCAGTACTTC.

This clonotype appeared a few times. This rearrangement joins TRBV6-2 or TRBV6-3 to TRBJ2-5; D uncertain. The CDR3 length is 14 residues. Per the germline V gene, CDR1 is MNHEY and CDR2 is SVGEGT. Deletions cut 6 bases from V and 3 bases from J, with 14 bases between. This CDR3 reads CASSPDTRKETQYF. The CDR3 coding sequence is TGTGCCAGCAGCCCAGACACAAGAAAAGAGACCCAGTACTTC.

This clonotype was picked up many times. The rearrangement links TRBV6-1 to TRBJ1-2, with no clear D. Germline lookup yields CDR1 MNHNS and CDR2 SASEGT. Trimming removed 3 bases from V and 4 bases from J, with 15 bases in between. The CDR3 contains 15 residues. The CDR3 here is CASSDQYPAFYGYTF. The CDR3 DNA follows: TGTGCCAGCAGTGATCAGTATCCTGCTTTCTATGGCTACACCTTC.

This clonotype was recorded at least ten times. CDR3 coding DNA: TGTGCCAGCGGTCAGGGCGGGAGCTCCTACAATGAGCAGTTCTTC. Its translation: CASGQGGSSYNEQFF. This rearrangement joins TRBV9 to TRBJ2-1; 7 nucleotides match TRBD2. The V segment lost 7 bases and the J segment 0 bases; nucleotides outside the gene matches: 7. Germline lookup yields CDR1 SGDLS and CDR2 YYNGEE. The CDR3 is made up of 15 amino acids.

This clonotype has at least ten counts. This chain connects TRBV7-2 to TRBJ1-5; no definite D call. Germline V gene sequence: CDR1 SGHTA, CDR2 FQGNSA. V dropped 2 bases and J dropped 5 bases, with 13 bases sitting between them. The CDR3 is 15 residues long. The CDR3 bases are TGTGCCAGCAGCTTAAGCCGGAACACCCATCAGCCCCAGCATTTT. Translation gives CASSLSRNTHQPQHF.

The chain combines TRBV5-4 with TRBJ1-5; a weak D match, TRBD1 (5 bases). The CDR3 runs 13 residues. In germline, CDR1 is SGHNT, CDR2 YYREEE (reference sequence). Trimming took 5 bases from V and 7 from J, leaving 13 bases between them. The CDR3 reads CASSLQGGQPQHF. CDR3 sequence (DNA): TGTGCCAGCAGTCTCCAGGGAGGCCAGCCCCAGCATTTT.

This clonotype has at least ten counts. This chain joins TRBV27 and TRBJ2-7; TRBD1 agrees at 8 bases. Germline V CDR1 and CDR2: MNHEY, SMNVEV (reference sequence). The CDR3 is made up of 15 amino acids. Trimming cost V 0 bases and J 4 bases; bases outside gene matches: 5. The CDR3 spells CASSLSGQGAYEQYF. The CDR3 DNA is TGTGCCAGCAGTTTATCGGGGCAGGGGGCGTACGAGCAGTACTTC.